The rows below give T cell receptor beta chains drawn from one sample of a study of T cell responses to AZD1222 COVID-19 vaccine. Sequencing used immunoSEQ multiplex PCR; TCRdb keeps in-frame clones, though not all of them. The sample records approximately 60,000 clones, 80% to 85% being singletons. The input for sequencing was peripheral blood, taken on day 0 of AZD1222 vaccination. All receptors derive from an adult in good health. The CDR3 runs from the conserved cysteine through the conserved F or W. The order of the fields is V gene, CDR3 length, D gene, J gene, clone size, CDR3 protein, CDR3 DNA. A D gene is named only where the DNA matches it firmly. Expanded clones get a size class; other rows say once, few or many, or leave the size out.

>TRBV6-2/TRBV6-3|17|TRBD1|TRBJ2-2|.
CASSFPQGIRITGELFF
TGTGCCAGCAGTTTTCCACAGGGGATCCGGATCACCGGGGAGCTGTTTTTT
>TRBV20-1|11|.|TRBJ1-1|few
CSVARYTEAFF
TGCAGTGTCGCCAGGTACACTGAAGCTTTCTTT
>TRBV29-1|15|TRBD2|TRBJ2-1|.
CSASGGAVSYNEQFF
TGCAGCGCTAGCGGGGGGGCGGTGTCCTACAATGAGCAGTTCTTC
>TRBV5-4|15|.|TRBJ1-2|.
CASSSLTGHYYGYTF
TGTGCCAGCAGCTCCCTCACGGGGCATTACTATGGCTACACCTTC
>TRBV27|17|.|TRBJ1-6|.
CASSPAYRGLYNSPLHF
TGTGCCAGCAGTCCGGCCTACCGGGGGCTGTATAATTCACCCCTCCACTTT
>TRBV3-1/TRBV3-2|14|.|TRBJ2-5|.
CASIRGGGKETQYF
TGTGCCAGCATCCGGGGAGGGGGGAAGGAGACCCAGTACTTC
>TRBV5-1|14|.|TRBJ1-4|.
CASSSTSTNEKLFF
TGCGCCAGCAGCTCGACATCAACTAATGAAAAACTGTTTTTT
>TRBV7-2|14|.|TRBJ1-5|.
CASSLGSSHQPQHF
TGTGCCAGCAGCTTAGGGTCCAGCCATCAGCCCCAGCATTTT
>TRBV4-3|18|TRBD2|TRBJ2-1|.
CASSQESGLAGGYNEQFF
TGCGCCAGCAGCCAAGAAAGCGGCCTAGCGGGGGGTTACAATGAGCAGTTCTTC
>TRBV25-1|13|.|TRBJ1-4|.
CASMKWGSEKLFF
TGTGCCAGCATGAAGTGGGGAAGTGAAAAACTGTTTTTT
>TRBV6-2/TRBV6-3|15|TRBD1|TRBJ2-7|few
CASRYPGQGRDEQYF
TGTGCCAGCAGATACCCGGGACAGGGGAGAGACGAGCAGTACTTC
>TRBV6-2/TRBV6-3|15|.|TRBJ2-3|.
CASSYGGRFADTQYF
TGTGCCAGCAGTTACGGTGGCAGGTTCGCAGATACGCAGTATTTT
>TRBV2|19|TRBD2|TRBJ2-1|.
CASRAGTSGGPIGRNEQFF
TGTGCCAGCAGAGCCGGGACTAGCGGGGGCCCCATCGGGCGAAATGAGCAGTTCTTC
>TRBV5-1|15|.|TRBJ1-2|.
CASSRGAGSNYGYTF
TGCGCCAGCAGCCGCGGGGCCGGTTCTAACTATGGCTACACCTTC
>TRBV27|13|.|TRBJ1-5|few
CASSLEGSQPQHF
TGTGCCAGCAGTTTGGAGGGAAGTCAGCCCCAGCATTTT
>TRBV5-4|17|TRBD1|TRBJ2-1|.
CASSLRGQGRRDNEQFF
TGTGCCAGCAGCTTGAGGGGACAGGGCCGCCGGGACAATGAGCAGTTCTTC
>TRBV28|15|.|TRBJ2-2|.
CASSSGSVDTGELFF
TGTGCCAGCAGTTCTGGTTCGGTGGACACCGGGGAGCTGTTTTTT
>TRBV29-1|13|.|TRBJ1-3|.
CSVEDRGKDTIYF
TGCAGCGTTGAAGATCGGGGGAAAGACACCATATATTTT
>TRBV5-1|16|TRBD1|TRBJ2-2|.
CASSFKTGEGTGELFF
TGCGCCAGCAGCTTTAAGACAGGGGAAGGCACCGGGGAGCTGTTTTTT
>TRBV27|13|.|TRBJ1-2|.
CASSWQGDYGYTF
TGTGCCAGCAGTTGGCAGGGTGACTATGGCTACACCTTC
>TRBV5-1|17|.|TRBJ1-3|.
CASALGGAASSGNTIYF
TGCGCCAGCGCACTGGGAGGGGCGGCGAGCTCTGGAAACACCATATATTTT
>TRBV7-6|14|.|TRBJ2-7|.
CASSPQGNSYEQYF
TGTGCCAGCAGCCCCCAGGGCAACTCCTACGAGCAGTACTTC
>TRBV5-4|12|.|TRBJ1-1|.
CASSFGDTEAFF
TGTGCCAGCAGCTTTGGGGACACTGAAGCTTTCTTT